Below, 31 T cell receptor beta chains from the same sample are listed, as sequenced in a study of human T cells and chemical hapten exposure. MiXCR, applied by TCRdb to the RACE reads, yields one record per CDR3 protein. This table has 84,000 or so distinct CDR3 sequences, 6.5% to 10% appearing once. The time point: pre-sensitization, week 0. Described treatment: therapeutic diphenylcyclopropenone sensitization with weekly scalp DPC. Sequenced material: whole blood, taken in connection with sensitization to the hapten diphenylcyclopropenone (DPC). The origin of the receptors is a man aged 35-49 years with alopecia areata. Some clones in this sample may be carry-over from other donors' samples.

This clonotype was counted between two and nine times. The rearrangement links TRBV12-3 or TRBV12-4 to TRBJ2-3; 7 bases agree with TRBD2. V lost 2 bases, J lost 2 bases, and 1 base stayed unmatched. CDR3 length equals 14 residues. CDR3 DNA: TGTGCCAGCAGTTTAAGGGACTACACAGATACGCAGTATTTT. This codes for CASSLRDYTDTQYF.

The chain recombines TRBV16 with TRBJ2-4; 10 nucleotides agree with TRBD2. The V gene end was trimmed by 2 bases and the J gene end by 4 bases; junction bases not matched to a gene: 8. The CDR3 sequence is 17 residues long. Germline V gene data show CDR1 as KGHSY and CDR2 as FQNENV. CDR3 sequence: CASSQERGLASKNIQYF. CDR3 sequence (DNA): TGTGCCAGCAGCCAAGAGAGGGGACTAGCGAGTAAAAACATTCAGTACTTC. Variable domain in full (rest from reference TRBV16 and TRBJ2-4): GEEVAQTPKHLVRGEGQKAKLYCAPIKGHSYVFWYQQVLKNEFKFLISFQNENVFDETGMPKERFSAKCLPNSPCSLEIQATKLEDSAVYFCASSQERGLASKNIQYFGAGTRLSVL.

V and J are TRBV27 and TRBJ1-5, with D unclear. The V gene's germline CDR1 is MNHEY and CDR2 SMNVEV (reference sequence). CDR3 length: 13 amino acids. V was trimmed by 0 bases and J by 6 bases, leaving 6 bases between them. CDR3 loop: CASSLSGSQPQHF. For the CDR3, the DNA is TGTGCCAGCAGTTTATCAGGGTCTCAGCCCCAGCATTTT.

This clonotype was counted only a few times. This chain joins TRBV12-3 or TRBV12-4 and TRBJ2-1; possible D gene TRBD1, 6 bases. The CDR3 is made up of 14 amino acids. Trimming stripped 3 bases from V and 3 bases from J, with 9 bases between. This chain's CDR3 is CASSFTGSYNEQFF. CDR3 in DNA: TGTGCCAGCAGTTTTACAGGGAGCTACAATGAGCAGTTCTTC.

Turning to this clonotype: This may stem from a read error, because a much larger clone lies one nucleotide away. The chain recombines TRBV20-1 with TRBJ1-4; D unresolved. The germline V and J ends were trimmed by 5 bases and 6 bases, with 10 bases remaining between them. CDR3 length: 12 residues. Germline V CDR1 and CDR2: DFQATT, SNEGSKA (reference sequence). The CDR3 loop is CSACEVDEKLFF. CDR3 nucleotide sequence: TGCAGTGCTTGTGAGGTGGATGAAAAACTGTTTTTT.

This clonotype was seen at least ten times. The chain uses TRBV5-1 and TRBJ1-1; D remains unclear. V lost 4 bases, J lost 0 bases, and 7 bases lay in between. The CDR3 is 13 amino acids. Germline CDR1 and CDR2: SGHRS and YFSETQ. Here the CDR3 DNA reads TGCGCCAGCAGCGTCGAGATGAACACTGAAGCTTTCTTT. Protein: CASSVEMNTEAFF.

This clonotype was seen ten or more times. This chain uses TRBV6-5 with TRBJ2-1, with 9 positions matching TRBD1. The trim removed 6 bases at V and 6 bases at J, leaving 9 bases unmatched. The CDR3 contains 15 residues. Germline assignment: CDR1 MNHEY and CDR2 SVGAGI. The CDR3 DNA sequence: TGTGCCAGCAGCCTACCGGGACAGGGCTTCAATGAGCAGTTCTTC. Translation gives CASSLPGQGFNEQFF.

The V and J genes are TRBV19 and TRBJ1-4, with 11 bases fitting TRBD1. Germline-derived CDR1 and CDR2 are LNHDA and SQIVND (reference sequence). The CDR3 runs 16 residues. Unmatched junction bases numbered 11, after V lost 6 bases and J lost 8 bases. The DNA of the CDR3 is TGTGCCAGTAGGCCACAGGGACAGGGGGATCGGGAAAAACTGTTTTTT. The encoded protein is CASRPQGQGDREKLFF.

This clonotype was seen repeatedly, ten times or more. The rearrangement uses TRBV10-3 and TRBJ2-1; D ambiguous. The CDR3 spans 13 residues. Germline CDR1 and CDR2: ENHRY and SYGVKD. Trimming left V 2 bases short and J 7 bases short, with 9 bases between. CDR3 sequence: CAISEDPGNEQFF. DNA of the CDR3: TGTGCCATCAGTGAGGACCCTGGAAATGAGCAGTTCTTC.

This clonotype was counted between two and nine times. J is TRBJ2-7 and V is TRBV6-1; 10 bases agree with TRBD2. Germline V lookup: CDR1 MNHNS, CDR2 SASEGT. J lost 9 bases, V lost 2 bases, and 13 bases had no gene match. This CDR3 contains 16 residues. CDR3 in amino acids: CASSEWASGGQRGQYV. The CDR3 DNA reads as TGTGCCAGCAGTGAATGGGCTAGCGGGGGACAAAGAGGGCAGTACGTC.

This clonotype was seen more than once but under ten times. The V gene is TRBV28, the J gene TRBJ1-1; no definite D call. Between the trimmed V and J ends, which lost 6 bases and 6 bases, there was a span of 8 bases. The CDR3 runs to 11 residues. The V gene's germline CDR1 is MDHEN and CDR2 SYDVKM. CDR3 in DNA: TGTGCCAGCAGGGGCAAACCTGAAGCTTTCTTT. Translation: CASRGKPEAFF.

On this clonotype: A much larger clonotype is one base distant, so this may be a read error. J is TRBJ1-1 and V is TRBV9, with unresolved D. The germline gives CDR1 SGDLS, CDR2 YYNGEE. The CDR3 has 15 amino acids. Trimming left V 4 bases short and J 1 base short, with 14 bases between. For the CDR3, the DNA is TGTGCCAGCAGCCCCAGGACCCTCGGGAACACTGAAGCTTTCTTT. Protein: CASSPRTLGNTEAFF.

At least ten counts were recorded for this clonotype. This sequence joins TRBV29-1 and TRBJ2-5; 7 positions match TRBD1. CDR3 size: 12 residues. The germline CDR1 and CDR2 sequences are SQVTM and ANQGSEA. The V gene end was trimmed by 7 bases and the J gene end by 2 bases; junction bases not matched to a gene: 4. For the CDR3, the DNA is TGCAGCGCCGAACAGGGGCAAGAGACCCAGTACTTC. Amino acids: CSAEQGQETQYF.

There are many counts of this clonotype. This chain links TRBV7-2 with TRBJ2-7; D perhaps matches TRBD2 (5 bases). The CDR3 covers 16 residues. With 0 bases removed from V and 4 bases from J, the gap between germline ends came to 16 bases. Germline CDR1 SGHTA, CDR2 FQGNSA. The CDR3 is CASSLAPRGLGYEQYF. For the CDR3, the DNA is TGTGCCAGCAGCTTAGCCCCCCGCGGGCTAGGGTACGAGCAGTACTTC.

To note about this clonotype: A much larger clone sits a single nucleotide away, making a read error possible. The V gene is TRBV29-1, the J gene TRBJ2-5; the match to TRBD2 covers 9 bases. V dropped 1 base and J dropped 2; count of bases not matched to a gene: 2. This CDR3 comprises 14 residues. The germline V gene has CDR1 SQVTM and CDR2 ANQGSEA. This CDR3 reads CSVEATSGQETQYF. The CDR3 nucleotides are TGCAGCGTTGAAGCGACTAGCGGTCAAGAGACCCAGTACTTC.

This clonotype was found a few times. The chain has TRBV20-1 and TRBJ1-1, with unresolved D. The CDR3 is 11 residues long. Deletions cut 2 bases from V and 2 bases from J, with 3 bases between. Germline CDR1 DFQATT, CDR2 SNEGSKA (reference sequence). The CDR3 spells CSARLNTEAFF. The CDR3 DNA reads TGCAGTGCTAGACTAAACACTGAAGCTTTCTTT.

V is TRBV28 and J is TRBJ2-7; D gene ambiguous. Germline loops: CDR1 MDHEN, CDR2 SYDVKM. The CDR3 extends over 14 amino acids. V dropped 4 bases and J dropped 5 bases, with 15 bases sitting between them. CDR3 DNA: TGTGCCAGCAGTTCGCCAACGATCTGGCACGAGCAGTACGTC. Residues: CASSSPTIWHEQYV.

This clonotype was seen a few times. J is TRBJ1-3 and V is TRBV28, with a weak D call TRBD1 (6 bases). V lost 5 bases to trimming and J lost 0 bases, with 11 bases between them. This CDR3 is 15 amino acids long. Germline-derived CDR1 and CDR2 are MDHEN and SYDVKM. In DNA form, the CDR3 reads TGTGCCAGCAGTACCCGGACAGCCTCTGGAAACACCATATATTTT. Its protein is CASSTRTASGNTIYF.

The table lists this clonotype with many counts. The chain employs TRBV4-3 and TRBJ2-3, with 7 bases fitting TRBD2. The CDR3 loop spans 15 amino acids. Losses at the gene ends were 3 bases for V and 2 bases for J; bases not matched to a gene: 5. Per germline, CDR1 LGHNA and CDR2 YSLEER. In DNA, the CDR3 is TGCGCCAGCAGCCACGGCGGGAGCGCCACAGATACGCAGTATTTT. Its protein is CASSHGGSATDTQYF.

The chain combines TRBV6-5 with TRBJ2-2; D not resolved. The V gene lost 7 bases and the J gene lost 7 bases, with 7 bases spanning the gap. CDR1 and CDR2 from the germline V gene are MNHEY and SVGAGI. The CDR3 extends over 11 amino acids. CDR3: CASTYSGELFF. Written as DNA, the CDR3 is TGTGCCAGCACCTACAGCGGGGAGCTGTTTTTT.

This clonotype was detected only a few times. The chain employs TRBV12-5 and TRBJ1-1; maybe TRBD1 (6 bases). The CDR3 has 12 residues. Trimming pared 3 bases from V and 12 bases from J, leaving 14 bases between. Per the germline V gene, CDR1 is LGHNT and CDR2 is FRNRAP. The CDR3 nucleotides are TGTGCTAGTGGTTTAGGGGGGGCTCGGCCTTTCTTT. Its protein is CASGLGGARPFF.

This clonotype has a count of ten or more. This chain joins TRBV5-1 and TRBJ2-3; TRBD1 aligns across 9 bases. CDR3 length equals 14 residues. Germline assignment: CDR1 SGHRS and CDR2 YFSETQ. Trimming removed 4 bases from V and 3 bases from J; junction bases left unmatched: 3. The DNA for the CDR3 is TGCGCCAGCAGCCGGGACAGGGTAACAGATACGCAGTATTTT. Protein sequence: CASSRDRVTDTQYF.

This clonotype came up a few times. The rearrangement links TRBV20-1 to TRBJ2-1; a weak D match, TRBD1 (6 bases). Deletions cut 8 bases from V and 0 bases from J, with 14 bases between. Germline V CDR1 and CDR2: DFQATT, SNEGSKA (reference sequence). This CDR3 is 14 amino acids long. CDR3 sequence: CSTWTASSYNEQFF. The CDR3 DNA reads as TGCAGTACCTGGACAGCGAGCTCCTACAATGAGCAGTTCTTC.

In this sample, this clonotype turned up many times. The chain recombines TRBV5-1 with TRBJ2-3; 7 bases are a match to TRBD2. Germline assignment: CDR1 SGHRS and CDR2 YFSETQ. This CDR3 contains 15 residues. V gave up 4 bases and J gave up 4 bases; unmatched junction bases: 9. CDR3 loop: CASSPATGGSDTQYF. In DNA form, the CDR3 reads TGCGCCAGCAGCCCCGCGACGGGAGGCTCAGATACGCAGTATTTT.

The rearrangement uses TRBV19 and TRBJ2-2, with 8 nucleotides matching TRBD2. The germline CDR1 and CDR2 sequences are LNHDA and SQIVND (reference sequence). This CDR3 has 15 amino acids. J lost 2 bases, V lost 11 bases, and 10 bases had no gene match. CDR3 region: CAAGRLAINTGELFF. As DNA, the CDR3 is TGTGCCGCAGGGAGACTAGCGATTAACACCGGGGAGCTGTTTTTT.

This clonotype was detected ten times or more. The chain couples TRBV12-3 or TRBV12-4 to TRBJ2-5; 8 bases align to TRBD1. V lost 3 bases to trimming and J lost 2 bases; unmatched junction nucleotides: 5. The CDR3 sequence is 15 residues long. CDR3 DNA: TGTGCCAGCAGTTTCTCAGGGGGCCTTCAAGAGACCCAGTACTTC. It specifies CASSFSGGLQETQYF.

This sequence joins TRBV20-1 and TRBJ2-5; 8 bases fit TRBD2. V dropped 0 bases and J dropped 5; count of bases not matched to a gene: 8. CDR3 length: 15 amino acids. Germline V gene lookup returns CDR1 DFQATT and CDR2 SNEGSKA (reference sequence). This CDR3 reads CSARELTSASETQYF. The CDR3 nucleotides read TGCAGTGCTAGAGAGCTGACTAGCGCCAGCGAGACCCAGTACTTC.

The chain couples TRBV24-1 to TRBJ2-3; TRBD2 matches 9 bases. CDR1 and CDR2 (germline): KGHDR, SFDVKD. Germline trimming cut 6 bases from V and 4 bases from J; bases unmatched to any gene: 10. This CDR3 is built from 16 residues. The CDR3 region is CATSPWGEREADTQYF. CDR3 nucleotides: TGTGCCACCAGTCCTTGGGGAGAGCGGGAGGCAGATACGCAGTATTTT.

This clonotype appeared a few times. The gene calls are TRBV4-1 and TRBJ2-3; D is uncertain. The CDR3 totals 14 residues. Germline CDR1 MGHRA, CDR2 YSYEKL. V gave up 0 bases and J gave up 3 bases, with 7 bases separating them. The CDR3 loop is CASSQDHPTDTQYF. CDR3 nucleotides: TGCGCCAGCAGCCAAGATCACCCGACAGATACGCAGTATTTT.

This clonotype was seen many times. The chain links TRBV18 to TRBJ2-7; D is unclear. The germline V and J ends were trimmed by 0 bases and 5 bases, with 11 bases remaining between them. This CDR3 region has 14 residues. Germline CDR1 reads KGHSH; CDR2 reads LQKENI. CDR3 nucleotides: TGTGCCAGCTCACCACCGAACCGTGGGGACGAGCAGTACTTC. This encodes CASSPPNRGDEQYF.

This clonotype came up many times. The rearrangement joins TRBV28 to TRBJ2-6; a weak D match, TRBD2 (5 bases). The V gene's germline CDR1 is MDHEN and CDR2 SYDVKM. The CDR3 consists of 17 residues. V was shortened by 2 bases and J by 0 bases, with 11 bases between the two germline ends. CDR3 DNA sequence: TGTGCCAGCAGTTTAACTAGTGGGGACTCTGGGGCCAACGTCCTGACTTTC. Amino acid sequence: CASSLTSGDSGANVLTF.